This T cell receptor (beta chain) was recovered during a study of shared clonotypes between healthy human individuals. In the study overall: For every donor, three CD4 naive, three CD4 memory, two CD8 naive and one CD8 memory plates were used. Study-level results: Larger estimated richness was generally seen in naive subsets than in memory subsets. Across four donors, naive CD4 shared 5% to 6.5%, naive CD8 over 3%, memory CD4 about 2.4%, memory CD8 about 0.4%.

The germline gives CDR1 MDHEN, CDR2 SYDVKM. The CDR3 is 15 amino acids. The trim removed 5 bases at V and 6 bases at J, leaving 8 bases unmatched. Comments on this clone: As yet, its antigen is unknown.

TCRdb's copy holds only in-frame clones and misses some; the assay was immunoSEQ multiplex PCR. This table has roughly 1,000,000 clones, approximately 80% appearing once. The sequence derives from a man aged 18 to 30 in good health. Some clones in this sample may be carry-over from other donors' samples. The sample taken for sequencing was memory CD4+ T cells from PBMCs. The subset was: CD45RA-negative fraction. The gene calls are TRBV28 and TRBJ2-1, with 9 bases aligning to TRBD2. The CDR3 bases are TGTGCCAGCAGTCCAGCGGGAGGAGTAGTCAATGAGCAGTTCTTC. Encoded protein: CASSPAGGVVNEQFF.